One and the same sample provided the 27 T cell receptor beta chains below, sequenced in a study of T-cell reconstitution after alpha-beta-depleted transplantation in children. Unique molecular identifiers tagged the TCRbeta library. One entry per CDR3 protein results from TCRdb running MiXCR on the PCR reads. This sample has almost 500,000 distinct CDR3 sequences, with approximately 13% found just once. Here the sequenced sample was PBMCs from the stem cell graft donor, taken from the stem cell graft. These receptor sequences come from a human donor who donated a stem cell graft to a child with combined immunodeficiency.

In its sample, this clonotype was seen a few times. The J gene is TRBJ2-1, the V gene TRBV24-1, with D perhaps matching TRBD1 (6 bases). The CDR3 length is 15 residues. Germline CDR1 reads KGHDR; CDR2 reads SFDVKD. Trimming cost V 5 bases and J 6 bases, with 16 bases left between them. As DNA, the CDR3 is TGTGCCACCAGTGGTCGAACAGGGTGGGGCAATGAGCAGTTCTTC. This sequence encodes CATSGRTGWGNEQFF.

The V gene is TRBV7-9, the J gene TRBJ1-1, with 9 bases that match TRBD1. Per germline, CDR1 SEHNR and CDR2 FQNEAQ (reference sequence). The ends lost 5 bases at V and 9 bases at J; junction bases unmatched: 7. The CDR3 spans 13 residues. CDR3 sequence: CASSPMTGGKAFF. For the CDR3, the DNA is TGTGCCAGCAGCCCAATGACAGGGGGAAAAGCTTTCTTT.

In this sample, this clonotype turned up many times. The chain links TRBV4-1 to TRBJ2-2, with no clear D. V was clipped by 8 bases and J by 0 bases, with 10 bases between them. The germline gives CDR1 MGHRA, CDR2 YSYEKL. The CDR3 totals 14 residues. The CDR3 region is CASLPSANTGELFF. DNA of the CDR3: TGCGCCAGCCTACCATCAGCGAACACCGGGGAGCTGTTTTTT.

This clonotype has a handful of counts. J is TRBJ2-3 and V is TRBV15, with no clear D. There are 15 residues in the CDR3. Trimming left V 0 bases short and J 0 bases short, with 7 bases between. Germline assignment: CDR1 LNHNV and CDR2 YYDKDF (reference sequence). CDR3 residues: CATSRDAKSTDTQYF. The CDR3 coding sequence is TGTGCCACCAGCAGAGATGCTAAGAGCACAGATACGCAGTATTTT.

The rearrangement links TRBV14 to TRBJ1-2, with 7 bases fitting TRBD1. Germline V gene sequence: CDR1 SGHDN, CDR2 FVKESK. This CDR3 has 15 amino acids. The V segment lost 5 bases and the J segment 6 bases; nucleotides outside the gene matches: 12. CDR3 loop: CASSLTRQGRNGYTF. The CDR3 region has the DNA TGTGCCAGCAGCTTGACGCGACAGGGAAGAAATGGCTACACCTTC.

J is TRBJ1-2 and V is TRBV9; D is perhaps TRBD1 (5 bases). With 0 bases removed from V and 4 bases from J, the gap between germline ends came to 10 bases. CDR1 is SGDLS, CDR2 YYNGEE, per germline. The CDR3 spans 14 residues. The CDR3 here is CASSVEAGTYGYTF. As DNA, the CDR3 is TGTGCCAGCAGCGTAGAGGCAGGGACCTATGGCTACACCTTC.

This chain joins TRBV4-3 and TRBJ2-3, with a tentative D call TRBD1 (6 bases). CDR3 length equals 15 residues. CDR1 LGHNA and CDR2 YSLEER come from the germline V gene. Trimming shortened V by 4 bases and J by 5 bases, and 16 bases separated the two germline ends. The CDR3 reads CASSRDRAGEDTQYF. The CDR3 DNA reads TGCGCCAGCAGCCGAGATCGGGCAGGGGAAGATACGCAGTATTTT.

This clonotype was counted between two and nine times. The chain couples TRBV11-1 to TRBJ2-7; TRBD1 matches at 7 bases. This CDR3 region has 18 residues. The ends lost 2 bases at V and 3 bases at J; junction bases unmatched: 16. CDR1 is SGHAT and CDR2 is FQDESV in the germline V gene (reference sequence). CDR3 bases: TGTGCCAGCAGCTTAATGAAAGGGACAGTCCTATCAGTCTACGAGCAGTACTTC. This sequence encodes CASSLMKGTVLSVYEQYF. Full variable domain (rest looked up from reference TRBV11-1 and TRBJ2-7): EAEVAQSPRYKITEKSQAVAFWCDPISGHATLYWYRQILGQGPELLVQFQDESVVDDSQLPKDRFSAERLKGVDSTLKIQPAELGDSAMYLCASSLMKGTVLSVYEQYFGPGTRLTVT.

The J gene is TRBJ2-1, the V gene TRBV7-9; tentatively, D is TRBD2 (5 bases). Trimming pared 6 bases from V and 8 bases from J, leaving 11 bases between. CDR1 and CDR2 (germline): SEHNR, FQNEAQ (reference sequence). The CDR3 has 12 amino acids. CDR3 amino acids: CASRGEGHEQFF. Written as DNA, the CDR3 is TGTGCCAGCAGGGGCGAGGGCCATGAGCAGTTCTTC.

This sequence joins TRBV9 and TRBJ2-1, with D possibly being TRBD2 (6 bases). The CDR3 extends over 15 amino acids. Between the trimmed V and J ends, which lost 3 bases and 9 bases, there was a span of 19 bases. Germline V gene sequence: CDR1 SGDLS, CDR2 YYNGEE. CDR3 residues: CASSAWDSSYGEQFF. CDR3 DNA: TGTGCCAGCAGCGCCTGGGACTCCTCATACGGTGAGCAGTTCTTC.

The V call is TRBV27, the J call TRBJ2-1, with D perhaps being TRBD1 or TRBD2 (6 bases each). CDR1 MNHEY and CDR2 SMNVEV come from the germline V gene (reference sequence). Deletions cut 3 bases from V and 8 bases from J, with 14 bases between. This CDR3 is built from 14 residues. The CDR3 DNA reads TGTGCCAGCAGTTTGCAGGGGCGCGGGGATGAGCAGTTCTTC. As protein: CASSLQGRGDEQFF.

CDR3 nucleotides: TGTGCCAGCAGCCCAAATCTGTCCAAAAACATTCAGTACTTC. Protein product: CASSPNLSKNIQYF. The chain couples TRBV3-1 to TRBJ2-4; D gene ambiguous. Germline V gene lookup returns CDR1 LGHDT and CDR2 YNNKEL (reference sequence). This CDR3 is built from 14 residues. V shed 4 bases and J shed 2 bases, with 9 bases lying between them. Full variable domain (outside the CDR3, taken from reference TRBV3-1 and TRBJ2-4): DTAVSQTPKYLVTQMGNDKSIKCEQNLGHDTMYWYKQDSKKFLKIMFSYNNKELIINETVPNRFSPKSPDKAHLNLHINSLELGDSAVYFCASSPNLSKNIQYFGAGTRLSVL.

The rearrangement uses TRBV29-1 and TRBJ1-2, with no clear D. Germline V gene sequence: CDR1 SQVTM, CDR2 ANQGSEA. Trimming shortened V by 8 bases and J by 5 bases, and 24 bases separated the two germline ends. The CDR3 runs 15 residues. The CDR3 DNA sequence: TGCAGCACATCCGCACGGCAGGCTAGGGCGTATGGCTACACCTTC. Its protein product is CSTSARQARAYGYTF.

This clonotype was seen at least ten times. The rearrangement links TRBV12-3 or TRBV12-4 to TRBJ1-6, with 8 positions matching TRBD1. V lost 7 bases, J lost 7 bases, and 12 bases stayed unmatched. There are 16 residues in the CDR3. The CDR3 is CASTLRGGQANSPLHF. DNA for the CDR3: TGTGCCAGCACCCTGAGGGGGGGACAGGCAAATTCACCCCTCCACTTT.

V and J are TRBV10-3 and TRBJ2-7; 7 positions agree with TRBD2. Per the germline V gene, CDR1 is ENHRY and CDR2 is SYGVKD. The V gene end was trimmed by 5 bases and the J gene end by 0 bases; junction bases not matched to a gene: 10. CDR3 length: 16 amino acids. The CDR3 DNA is TGTGCCATCAGTCCGACTAGCCGCACCTCCTCCTACGAGCAGTACTTC. Encoded protein: CAISPTSRTSSYEQYF.

V usage is TRBV27 and J usage is TRBJ2-7; 11 nucleotides line up with TRBD1. CDR3 length: 15 amino acids. Germline V gene lookup returns CDR1 MNHEY and CDR2 SMNVEV (reference sequence). The V gene end was trimmed by 2 bases and the J gene end by 5 bases; junction bases not matched to a gene: 5. The DNA for the CDR3 is TGTGCCAGCAGTTTAGGGACAGGGGGTCGCAACGAGCAGTACTTC. It translates to CASSLGTGGRNEQYF.

The chain combines TRBV29-1 with TRBJ2-7; D may be TRBD1 (5 bases). V was cut by 4 bases and J by 0 bases, with 13 bases left in between. The CDR3 totals 14 residues. Germline V gives CDR1 SQVTM, CDR2 ANQGSEA. Written as DNA, the CDR3 is TGCAGCGTTGCGGTCATAGACAGCTCCTACGAGCAGTACTTC. This codes for CSVAVIDSSYEQYF.

The chain joins TRBV27 to TRBJ2-1; D possibly corresponds to TRBD1 (8 bases). The CDR3 length is 14 residues. Germline CDR1 MNHEY, CDR2 SMNVEV (reference sequence). Trimming left V 6 bases short and J 9 bases short, with 18 bases between. CDR3 amino acids: CASRRTGWEGEQFF. The CDR3 DNA is TGTGCCAGCAGAAGGACAGGGTGGGAGGGTGAGCAGTTCTTC.

There are a few counts of this clonotype. The chain links TRBV20-1 to TRBJ1-6, with D possibly being TRBD1 (5 bases). V was trimmed by 3 bases and J by 8 bases, leaving 23 bases between them. Germline V CDR1 and CDR2: DFQATT, SNEGSKA (reference sequence). The CDR3 is made up of 17 amino acids. This chain's CDR3 is CSARAGAGQVRHSPLHF. DNA of the CDR3: TGCAGTGCTAGGGCCGGGGCCGGCCAGGTCAGGCATTCACCCCTCCACTTT.

This clonotype showed up many times. The chain joins TRBV5-1 to TRBJ2-1, with 9 bases fitting TRBD2. The CDR3 extends over 15 amino acids. The ends lost 4 bases at V and 9 bases at J; junction bases unmatched: 11. Per the germline V gene, CDR1 is SGHRS and CDR2 is YFSETQ. CDR3 amino acids: CASSMEAGGNPEQFF. CDR3 bases: TGCGCCAGCAGCATGGAAGCGGGGGGCAATCCTGAGCAGTTCTTC. Full variable domain (remainder filled in from reference TRBV5-1 and TRBJ2-1): KAGVTQTPRYLIKTRGQQVTLSCSPISGHRSVSWYQQTPGQGLQFLFEYFSETQRNKGNFPGRFSGRQFSNSRSEMNVSTLELGDSALYLCASSMEAGGNPEQFFGPGTRLTVL.

Only a few counts were recorded for this clonotype. The DNA of the CDR3 is TGTGCCAGTAAACCGGGAGGTAGCACTGAAGCTTTCTTT. Its translation is CASKPGGSTEAFF. The V call is TRBV19, the J call TRBJ1-1; the D is unclear. The ends were cut back, 7 bases at V and 4 bases at J, with 13 bases in the middle. CDR3 length: 13 amino acids. CDR1 is LNHDA and CDR2 is SQIVND in the germline V gene (reference sequence).

This clonotype showed up just a few times. The rearrangement joins TRBV12-3 or TRBV12-4 to TRBJ2-5; tentatively, D is TRBD1 (5 bases). CDR3 length: 19 residues. V lost 1 base and J lost 3, with 24 bases in between. In nucleotides, the CDR3 is TGTGCCAGCAGTTTAGACGGTGGCAGGGCCGGGTCGGTGGAAGAGACCCAGTACTTC. It codes for CASSLDGGRAGSVEETQYF.

This clonotype was seen a handful of times. The CDR3, as DNA: TGCGCCAGCAGCAATAGACAGGGGGCCCACGAGCAGTACTTC. This encodes CASSNRQGAHEQYF. V usage is TRBV5-1 and J usage is TRBJ2-7; the match to TRBD1 covers 10 bases. After removal of 4 bases from V and 5 bases from J, the junction contained 6 bases not matched to a gene. Germline V gene data show CDR1 as SGHRS and CDR2 as YFSETQ. CDR3 length equals 14 residues.

This clonotype has at least ten counts. This sequence may be a read error, since a much larger clone differs from it by one base. This chain links TRBV27 with TRBJ2-1; tentatively, D is TRBD2 (6 bases). Germline assignment: CDR1 MNHEY and CDR2 SMNVEV (reference sequence). This CDR3 comprises 15 residues. DNA of the CDR3: TGCGCCAGCAGCTTGGACGGGAGCTCCTACAATGAGCAGTTCTTC. Its translation is CASSLDGSSYNEQFF.

This clonotype was seen more than once but under ten times. The CDR3 DNA reads as TGTGCCAGCAGCTGGAGGGAAACCTCCTACAATGAGCAGTTCTTC. Its translation: CASSWRETSYNEQFF. V is TRBV5-4 and J is TRBJ2-1; possible D gene TRBD2, 6 bases. Per the germline V gene, CDR1 is SGHNT and CDR2 is YYREEE (reference sequence). The CDR3 runs 15 residues. The germline V and J ends were trimmed by 3 bases and 0 bases, with 10 bases remaining between them.

This clonotype was counted at least ten times. The chain combines TRBV12-3 or TRBV12-4 with TRBJ2-7; TRBD1 agrees at 9 bases. The ends lost 3 bases at V and 5 bases at J; junction bases unmatched: 2. The CDR3 runs to 13 residues. CDR3 in DNA: TGTGCCAGCAGTTTGAACAGGGGGCACGAGCAGTACTTC. It codes for CASSLNRGHEQYF.

This clonotype was counted a few times. The CDR3 protein is CASSLSGGLLPNEQFF. The CDR3 DNA follows: TGTGCCAGCAGTTTATCGGGGGGGTTACTACCAAATGAGCAGTTCTTC. J is TRBJ2-1 and V is TRBV27, with TRBD2 matching over 7 bases. The CDR3 has 16 residues. Germline CDR1 and CDR2: MNHEY and SMNVEV (reference sequence). V gave up 0 bases and J gave up 7 bases; unmatched junction bases: 9.